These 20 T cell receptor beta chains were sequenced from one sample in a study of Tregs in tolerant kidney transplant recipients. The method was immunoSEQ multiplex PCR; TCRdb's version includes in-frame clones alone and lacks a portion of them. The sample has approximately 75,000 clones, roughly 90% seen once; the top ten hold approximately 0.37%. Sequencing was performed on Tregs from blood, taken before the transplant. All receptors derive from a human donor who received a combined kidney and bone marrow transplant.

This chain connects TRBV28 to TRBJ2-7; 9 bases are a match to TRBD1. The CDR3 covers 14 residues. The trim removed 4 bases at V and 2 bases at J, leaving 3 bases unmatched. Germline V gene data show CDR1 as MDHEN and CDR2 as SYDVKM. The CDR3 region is CASSSGQGAYEQYF. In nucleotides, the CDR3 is TGTGCCAGCAGTTCGGGACAGGGTGCCTACGAGCAGTACTTC.

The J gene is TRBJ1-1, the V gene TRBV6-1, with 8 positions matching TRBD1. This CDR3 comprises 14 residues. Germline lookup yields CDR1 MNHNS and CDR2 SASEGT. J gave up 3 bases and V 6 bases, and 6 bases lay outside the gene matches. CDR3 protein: CASRGTGGHTEAFF. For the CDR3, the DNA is TGTGCCAGCAGGGGAACAGGGGGACACACTGAAGCTTTCTTT.

CDR3 in DNA: TGTGCCACCAGCAGAGATTTCGGACAGCACTACGAGCAGTACTTC. Translated, it gives CATSRDFGQHYEQYF. This chain connects TRBV15 to TRBJ2-7; maybe TRBD1 (6 bases). V lost 0 bases and J lost 3, with 12 bases in between. The CDR3 loop spans 15 amino acids. The V gene's germline CDR1 is LNHNV and CDR2 YYDKDF (reference sequence).

CDR3 nucleotides: TGTGCCAGCTCAGACCTCGCCGGGACTAGCTCCGAGCAGTACTTC. Its protein is CASSDLAGTSSEQYF. The rearrangement links TRBV18 to TRBJ2-7, with TRBD2 matching 9 bases. Per germline, CDR1 KGHSH and CDR2 LQKENI. Trimming at V came to 5 bases and at J to 6 bases, leaving 11 bases not matched to a gene. The CDR3 consists of 15 residues.

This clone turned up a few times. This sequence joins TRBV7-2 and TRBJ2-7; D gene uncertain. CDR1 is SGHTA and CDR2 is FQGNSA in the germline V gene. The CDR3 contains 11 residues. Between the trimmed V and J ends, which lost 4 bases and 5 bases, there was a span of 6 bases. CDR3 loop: CASSYADEQYF. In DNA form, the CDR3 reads TGTGCCAGCAGCTACGCTGACGAGCAGTACTTC.

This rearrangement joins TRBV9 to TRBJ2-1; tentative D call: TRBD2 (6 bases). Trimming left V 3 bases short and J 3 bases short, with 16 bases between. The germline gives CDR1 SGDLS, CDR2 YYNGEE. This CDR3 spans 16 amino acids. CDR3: CASSERTGRGYNEQFF. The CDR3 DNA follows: TGTGCCAGCAGCGAGAGGACTGGGCGGGGCTACAATGAGCAGTTCTTC.

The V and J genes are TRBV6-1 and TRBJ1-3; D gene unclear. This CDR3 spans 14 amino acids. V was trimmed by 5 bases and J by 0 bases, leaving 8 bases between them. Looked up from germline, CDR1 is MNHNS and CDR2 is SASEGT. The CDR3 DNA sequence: TGTGCCAGCAGTTTCGGAGGCTCTGGAAACACCATATATTTT. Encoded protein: CASSFGGSGNTIYF.

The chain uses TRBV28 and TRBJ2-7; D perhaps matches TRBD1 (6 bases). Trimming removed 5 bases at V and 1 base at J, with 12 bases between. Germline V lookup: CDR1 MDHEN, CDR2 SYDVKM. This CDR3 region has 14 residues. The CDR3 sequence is CASSLPQGSYEQYF. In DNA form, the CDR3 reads TGTGCCAGCAGTCTCCCACAGGGATCCTACGAGCAGTACTTC.

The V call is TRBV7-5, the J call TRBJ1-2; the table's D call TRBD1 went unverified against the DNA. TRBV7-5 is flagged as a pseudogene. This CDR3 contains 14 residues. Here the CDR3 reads CVRSPDRGNYGYTF. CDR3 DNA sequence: TGTGTCAGAAGCCCGGACAGGGGGAACTATGGCTACACCTTC.

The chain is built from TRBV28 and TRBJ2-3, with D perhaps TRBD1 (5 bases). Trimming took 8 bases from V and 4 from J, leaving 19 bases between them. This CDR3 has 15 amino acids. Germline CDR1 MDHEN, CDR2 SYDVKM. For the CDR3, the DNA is TGTGCCAGCCGAACCGCGAGGCAGGGCGCAGATACGCAGTATTTT. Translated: CASRTARQGADTQYF. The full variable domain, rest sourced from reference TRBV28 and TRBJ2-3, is DVKVTQSSRYLVKRTGEKVFLECVQDMDHENMFWYRQDPGLGLRLIYFSYDVKMKEKGDIPEGYSVSREKKERFSLILESASTNQTSMYLCASRTARQGADTQYFGPGTRLTVL.

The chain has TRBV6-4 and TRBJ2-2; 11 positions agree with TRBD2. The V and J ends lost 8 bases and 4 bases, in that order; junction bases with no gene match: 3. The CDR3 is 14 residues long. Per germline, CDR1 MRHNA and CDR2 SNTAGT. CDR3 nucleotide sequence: TGTGCCAGCGGAACTAGCGGGGGCACCGGGGAGCTGTTTTTT. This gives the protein CASGTSGGTGELFF.

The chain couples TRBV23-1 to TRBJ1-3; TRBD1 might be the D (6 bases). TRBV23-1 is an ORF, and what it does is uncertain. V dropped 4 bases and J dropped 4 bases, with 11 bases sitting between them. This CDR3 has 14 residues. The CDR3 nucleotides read TGCGCCAGCAGTCGACAGGTGGGGGGAAACACCATATATTTT. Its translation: CASSRQVGGNTIYF.

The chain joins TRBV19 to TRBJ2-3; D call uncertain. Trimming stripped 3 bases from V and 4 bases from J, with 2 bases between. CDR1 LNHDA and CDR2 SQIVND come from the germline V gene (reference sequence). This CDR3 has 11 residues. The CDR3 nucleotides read TGTGCCAGTAGTATCTCAGATACGCAGTATTTT. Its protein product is CASSISDTQYF. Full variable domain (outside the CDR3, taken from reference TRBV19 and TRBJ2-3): DGGITQSPKYLFRKEGQNVTLSCEQNLNHDAMYWYRQDPGQGLRLIYYSQIVNDFQKGDIAEGYSVSREKKESFPLTVTSAQKNPTAFYLCASSISDTQYFGPGTRLTVL.

In nucleotides, the CDR3 is TGTGCCAGCAGCTTAACTAGCCATCTGGGAACAGATACGCAGTATTTT. Encoded protein: CASSLTSHLGTDTQYF. This chain joins TRBV7-2 and TRBJ2-3; D possibly corresponds to TRBD2 (6 bases). The length of the CDR3 is 16 residues. The germline V and J ends were trimmed by 2 bases and 3 bases, with 15 bases remaining between them. Germline V lookup: CDR1 SGHTA, CDR2 FQGNSA. The entire variable domain, with the rest obtained from reference TRBV7-2 and TRBJ2-3, is as follows: GAGVSQSPSNKVTEKGKDVELRCDPISGHTALYWYRQSLGQGLEFLIYFQGNSAPDKSGLPSDRFSAERTGGSVSTLTIQRTQQEDSAVYLCASSLTSHLGTDTQYFGPGTRLTVL.

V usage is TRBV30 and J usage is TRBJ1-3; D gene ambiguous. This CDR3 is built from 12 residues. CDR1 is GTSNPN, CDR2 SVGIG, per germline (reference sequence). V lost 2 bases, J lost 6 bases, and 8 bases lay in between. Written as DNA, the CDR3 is TGTGCCTGGAGTACACCCCTAAACACCATATATTTT. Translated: CAWSTPLNTIYF.

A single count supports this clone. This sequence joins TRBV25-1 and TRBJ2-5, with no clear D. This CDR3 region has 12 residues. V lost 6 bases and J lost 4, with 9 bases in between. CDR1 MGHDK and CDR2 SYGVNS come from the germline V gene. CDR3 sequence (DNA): TGTGCCAGCAGATCGGTTCCAGAGACCCAGTACTTC. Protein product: CASRSVPETQYF.

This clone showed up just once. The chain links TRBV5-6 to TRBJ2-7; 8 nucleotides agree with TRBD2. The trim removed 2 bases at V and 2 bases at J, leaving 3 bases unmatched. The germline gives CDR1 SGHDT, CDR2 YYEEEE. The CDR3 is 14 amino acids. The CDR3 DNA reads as TGTGCCAGCAGCTTAGTAGCGGGAACCTACGAGCAGTACTTC. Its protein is CASSLVAGTYEQYF.

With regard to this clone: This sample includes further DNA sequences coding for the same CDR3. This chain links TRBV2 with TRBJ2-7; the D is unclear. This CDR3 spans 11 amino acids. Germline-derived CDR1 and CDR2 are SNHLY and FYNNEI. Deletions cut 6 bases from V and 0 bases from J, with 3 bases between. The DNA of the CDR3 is TGTGCCAGCAGCCCCTCCTACGAGCAGTACTTC. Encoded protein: CASSPSYEQYF.

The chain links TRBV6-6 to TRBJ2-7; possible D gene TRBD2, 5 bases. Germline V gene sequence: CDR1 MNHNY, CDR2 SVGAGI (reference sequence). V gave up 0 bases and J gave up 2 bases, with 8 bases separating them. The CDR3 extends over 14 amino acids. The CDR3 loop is CASSYSSGTYEQYF. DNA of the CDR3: TGTGCCAGCAGTTACTCGAGCGGAACCTACGAGCAGTACTTC.

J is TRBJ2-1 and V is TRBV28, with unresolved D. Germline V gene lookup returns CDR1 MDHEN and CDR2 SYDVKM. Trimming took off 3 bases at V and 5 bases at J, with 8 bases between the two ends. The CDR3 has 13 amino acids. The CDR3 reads CASSFLADNEQFF. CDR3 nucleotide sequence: TGTGCCAGCAGTTTCTTGGCAGACAATGAGCAGTTCTTC.